The rows below give T cell receptor beta chains drawn from one sample of a study of T cell changes during pregnancy in multiple sclerosis. TCRdb keeps only in-frame clones here, not all; method: immunoSEQ multiplex PCR. The top ten hold roughly 5% of the sample, which has some 49,000 clones, roughly 89% seen once. The sample in question was peripheral blood, obtained after pregnancy. The receptor source for this set is a female donor in good health, enrolled as a control in a pregnancy study. Each CDR3 is given with its conserved first and last residue. The D gene is left open where the match is weak. The size entry is marked missing in some rows and otherwise reads once, few, many or a size class.

clone_size d_call j_call v_call cdr3_aa cdr3_nt
NA NA TRBJ1-1 TRBV7-9 CASSLVQGEAFF TGTGCCAGCAGCTTAGTGCAGGGAGAAGCTTTCTTT
NA TRBD2 TRBJ2-3 TRBV5-1 CASSLDRGVTDTQYF TGCGCCAGCAGCTTGGATCGGGGGGTCACAGATACGCAGTATTTT
NA NA TRBJ1-2 TRBV10-3 CAISEAPANYGYTF TGTGCCATCAGTGAGGCCCCAGCTAACTATGGCTACACCTTC
once NA TRBJ2-7 TRBV7-9 CASSQGSGLGYF TGTGCCAGCAGCCAGGGTTCTGGGCTTGGGTACTTC
NA NA TRBJ1-3 TRBV6-5 CASSGEGNTIYF TGTGCCAGCAGCGGGGAGGGAAACACCATATATTTT
NA NA TRBJ1-4 TRBV5-1 CASSLNRATNEKLFF TGCGCCAGCAGCTTGAACAGGGCCACTAATGAAAAACTGTTTTTT
NA NA TRBJ1-2 TRBV12-5 CASAPSSYGYTF TGTGCTAGTGCTCCTTCCTCCTATGGCTACACCTTC
NA TRBD2 TRBJ2-1 TRBV25-1 CASSPGGSYNEQFF TGTGCCAGCAGTCCGGGGGGGTCGTACAATGAGCAGTTCTTC
medium-sized TRBD1 TRBJ1-1 TRBV27 CATSRGTGEAFF TGTGCCACCTCACGGGGGACAGGAGAAGCTTTCTTT
once TRBD2 TRBJ2-1 TRBV7-7 CASSSGEGLRPNEQFF TGTGCTAGCAGCTCGGGGGAGGGACTACGGCCTAATGAGCAGTTCTTC
once TRBD1 TRBJ1-2 TRBV19 CASSIEGQGNYGYTF TGTGCCAGTAGTATAGAAGGACAGGGTAACTATGGCTACACCTTC
NA NA TRBJ1-1 TRBV14 CASSSTGIGAFF TGTGCCAGCAGTTCTACAGGGATCGGGGCTTTCTTT
NA NA TRBJ1-1 TRBV28 CASLQGFTEAFF TGTGCCAGTCTCCAGGGATTCACTGAAGCTTTCTTT
NA NA TRBJ2-5 TRBV28 CASRTNQETQYF TGTGCCAGCAGAACAAACCAAGAGACCCAGTACTTC
NA TRBD1 TRBJ2-7 TRBV27 CASGQGDLLYF TGTGCCAGTGGACAGGGCGACCTCCTGTACTTC
medium-sized NA TRBJ2-2 TRBV6-4 CASSEAAGALTGELFF TGTGCCAGCAGTGAGGCGGCGGGGGCCCTCACCGGGGAGCTGTTTTTT
NA TRBD1 TRBJ2-7 TRBV15 CATSPDRNPTYEQYF TGTGCCACCAGCCCGGACAGGAACCCAACCTACGAGCAGTACTTC
many NA TRBJ2-2 TRBV6-4 CASSAGDTGELFF TGTGCCAGCAGTGCAGGGGACACCGGGGAGCTGTTTTTT
once TRBD1 TRBJ1-1 TRBV6-5 CASNQRTGMNTEAFF TGTGCCAGCAATCAAAGGACAGGGATGAACACTGAAGCTTTCTTT
NA TRBD1 TRBJ1-2 TRBV9 CASSVETGGVANYGYTF TGTGCCAGCAGCGTTGAAACAGGGGGAGTTGCTAACTATGGCTACACCTTC
NA NA TRBJ2-2 TRBV11-3 CASSPTDTGELFF TGTGCCAGCAGCCCCACAGACACCGGGGAGCTGTTTTTT
NA NA TRBJ1-4 TRBV10-3 CAISEEVATNEKLFF TGTGCCATCAGTGAAGAGGTGGCAACTAATGAAAAACTGTTTTTT